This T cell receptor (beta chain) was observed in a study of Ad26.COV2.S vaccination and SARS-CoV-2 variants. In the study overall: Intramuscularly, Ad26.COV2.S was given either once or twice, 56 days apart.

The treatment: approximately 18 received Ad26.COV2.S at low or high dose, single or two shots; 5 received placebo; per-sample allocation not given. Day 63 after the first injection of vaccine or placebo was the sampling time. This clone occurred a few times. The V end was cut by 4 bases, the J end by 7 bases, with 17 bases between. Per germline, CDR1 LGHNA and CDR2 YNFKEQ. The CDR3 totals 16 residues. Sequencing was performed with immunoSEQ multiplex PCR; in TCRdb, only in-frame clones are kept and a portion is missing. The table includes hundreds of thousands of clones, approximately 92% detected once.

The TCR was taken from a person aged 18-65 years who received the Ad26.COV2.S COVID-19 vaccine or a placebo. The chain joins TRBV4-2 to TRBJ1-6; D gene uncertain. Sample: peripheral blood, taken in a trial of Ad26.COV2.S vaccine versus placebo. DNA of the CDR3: TGTGCCAGCAGCCTAAACCCTCTTGTAGGGAATTCACCCCTCCACTTT. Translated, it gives CASSLNPLVGNSPLHF.